This is a list of T cell receptor beta chains from one sample in a study of OX40 agonist ivuxolimab in advanced cancers. TCRdb's copy holds only in-frame clones and misses some; the assay was immunoSEQ multiplex PCR. The sample records about 100,000 clones, approximately 80% being singletons. The sample here was CD4+ or CD8+ T cells sorted from blood, taken in a trial of the OX40 agonist ivuxolimab. All receptors come from an adult with an advanced solid tumor such as melanoma, head and neck, liver or kidney cancer. Both conserved end residues are part of each CDR3. The D gene is left open where the match is weak. A clone size is listed for some rows: how often the clone was seen (once, few, many), or a class if it is expanded.

D,J,length,size,V,DNA,CDR3
NA,TRBJ1-5,13,few,TRBV7-2,TGTGCCAGCAGCTTAGGGGTCAATCAGCCCCAGCATTTT,CASSLGVNQPQHF
NA,TRBJ2-7,16,NA,TRBV18,TGTGCCAGCTCACCTACGACAGTCCAAGGGCACTACGAGCAGTACTTC,CASSPTTVQGHYEQYF
TRBD2,TRBJ2-7,13,NA,TRBV5-6,TGTGCCAGCAGCCGGCTAGCGGGCTACGAGCAGTACTTC,CASSRLAGYEQYF
NA,TRBJ2-2,12,NA,TRBV29-1,TGCACCGGGACGACGAACACCGGGGAGCTGTTTTTT,CTGTTNTGELFF
NA,TRBJ2-1,16,NA,TRBV6-5,TGTGCCAGCAGTTACTCGACCCCCGTTGGGGGAGATGAGCAGTTCTTC,CASSYSTPVGGDEQFF
TRBD1,TRBJ2-7,14,NA,TRBV6-5,TGTGCCAGCAGTTACGGGACAGGGCCCTACGAGCAGTACTTC,CASSYGTGPYEQYF
NA,TRBJ2-1,14,NA,TRBV19,TGTGCCAGCGACCGGGGGACCTCCTACAATGAGCAGTTCTTC,CASDRGTSYNEQFF
TRBD1,TRBJ2-4,14,NA,TRBV19,TGTGCCAGTAGGGACAGGGGTGACAAAAACATTCAGTACTTC,CASRDRGDKNIQYF
NA,TRBJ1-5,14,NA,TRBV6-6,TGTGCCAGCAGTTCCCAAGGGGGGAATCAGCCCCAGCATTTT,CASSSQGGNQPQHF
NA,TRBJ1-3,15,NA,TRBV7-9,TGTGCCAGCAGCTCCTACAGCGGCTCTGGAAACACCATATATTTT,CASSSYSGSGNTIYF
TRBD2,TRBJ2-1,15,NA,TRBV6-5,TGTGCCAGCAGGGCTGGGACTAGCGCCTACAATGAGCAGTTCTTC,CASRAGTSAYNEQFF
TRBD2,TRBJ2-7,15,NA,TRBV30,TGTGCCTGGAGCGTGACCCTAGCGGGGGGGATCAAGCAGTACTTC,CAWSVTLAGGIKQYF
NA,TRBJ2-5,12,NA,TRBV7-6,TGTGCCAGCAGCTTACGAGGAGAGACCCAGTACTTC,CASSLRGETQYF
NA,TRBJ1-1,13,once,TRBV6-6,TGTGCCAGCAGTTACCCGGGGGGCCGTGAAGCTTTCTTT,CASSYPGGREAFF
TRBD1,TRBJ2-2,20,NA,TRBV27,TGTGCCAGCAGAGGACAGGGCTCCTTGGCGCGAAACCTCAACACCGGGGAGCTGTTTTTT,CASRGQGSLARNLNTGELFF
TRBD2,TRBJ2-2,22,NA,TRBV9,TGTGCCAGCAGCGGAATAGCCCGGGGGCTAGCGGGGGCAGTCGCGAACACCGGGGAGCTGTTTTTT,CASSGIARGLAGAVANTGELFF
TRBD2,TRBJ2-7,18,NA,TRBV29-1,TGCAGCGTTGAATTGTCCGGGACTAGCGGGGCGACAACCTACGAGCAGTACTTC,CSVELSGTSGATTYEQYF
NA,TRBJ2-3,13,NA,TRBV21-1,TGTGCCAGCATGGGACAGGAAACAGATACGCAGTATTTT,CASMGQETDTQYF
NA,TRBJ2-5,13,NA,TRBV18,TGTGCCAGCTCACCCGGGGTGATGGAGACCCAGTACTTC,CASSPGVMETQYF
NA,TRBJ1-1,18,NA,TRBV5-8,TGTGCCAGCAGCTCTCCTCTAACGCGGCTAGGGGTGAACACTGAAGCTTTCTTT,CASSSPLTRLGVNTEAFF
TRBD1,TRBJ2-1,16,NA,TRBV6-1,TGTGCCAGCAGTGAACAGGGGGCTGCATCCTACAATGAGCAGTTCTTC,CASSEQGAASYNEQFF
NA,TRBJ1-6,14,NA,TRBV7-2,TGTGCCAGCAGACCAGGCAGGGGAGATTCACCCCTCCACTTT,CASRPGRGDSPLHF
NA,TRBJ2-7,12,NA,TRBV5-6,TGTGTCAGCAGCTTCGGGGCCTACGAGCAGTACTTC,CVSSFGAYEQYF
NA,TRBJ1-1,13,NA,TRBV7-9,TGTGCCAGCAGCTTCCCCCTGACCACTGAAGCTTTCTTT,CASSFPLTTEAFF
TRBD1,TRBJ1-2,13,NA,TRBV7-9,TGTGCCAGCAGCTTAGGTGGGACAGGCGGCTACACCTTC,CASSLGGTGGYTF
TRBD2,TRBJ2-3,14,NA,TRBV7-9,TGTGCCAGCAGACTGGGGGGGATATTGGATACGCAGTATTTT,CASRLGGILDTQYF
NA,TRBJ1-1,14,NA,TRBV7-9,TGTGCCAGCAGCCCCGGGGGCCCGAACACTGAAGCTTTCTTT,CASSPGGPNTEAFF
NA,TRBJ2-1,15,NA,TRBV7-9,TGTGCCAGCAGCTTTCGCACACTAACCTACAATGAGCAGTTCTTC,CASSFRTLTYNEQFF